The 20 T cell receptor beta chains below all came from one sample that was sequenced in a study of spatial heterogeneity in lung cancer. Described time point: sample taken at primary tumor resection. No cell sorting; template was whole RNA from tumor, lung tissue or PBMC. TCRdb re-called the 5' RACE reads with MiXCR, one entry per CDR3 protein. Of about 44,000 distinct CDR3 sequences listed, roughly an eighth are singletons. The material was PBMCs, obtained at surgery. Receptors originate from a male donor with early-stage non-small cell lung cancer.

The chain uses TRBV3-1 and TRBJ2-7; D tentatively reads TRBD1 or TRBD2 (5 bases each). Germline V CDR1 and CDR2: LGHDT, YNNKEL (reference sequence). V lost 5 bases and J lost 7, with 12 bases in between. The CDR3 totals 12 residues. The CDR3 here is CASSGRDREQYF. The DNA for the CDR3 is TGTGCCAGCAGCGGCCGGGACCGAGAGCAGTACTTC.

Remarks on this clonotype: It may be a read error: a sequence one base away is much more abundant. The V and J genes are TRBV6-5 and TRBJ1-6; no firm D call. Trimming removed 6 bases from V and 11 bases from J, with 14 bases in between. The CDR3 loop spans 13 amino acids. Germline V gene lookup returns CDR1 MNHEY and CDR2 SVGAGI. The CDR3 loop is CASSLGILTPLHF. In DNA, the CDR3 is TGTGCCAGCAGCCTGGGGATCTTAACACCCCTCCACTTT.

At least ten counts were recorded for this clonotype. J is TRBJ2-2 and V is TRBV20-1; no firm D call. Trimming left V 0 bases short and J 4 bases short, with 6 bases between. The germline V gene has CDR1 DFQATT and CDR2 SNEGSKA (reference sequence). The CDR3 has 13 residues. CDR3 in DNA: TGCAGTGCTAGAGATCTAGTCACCGGGGAGCTGTTTTTT. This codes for CSARDLVTGELFF.

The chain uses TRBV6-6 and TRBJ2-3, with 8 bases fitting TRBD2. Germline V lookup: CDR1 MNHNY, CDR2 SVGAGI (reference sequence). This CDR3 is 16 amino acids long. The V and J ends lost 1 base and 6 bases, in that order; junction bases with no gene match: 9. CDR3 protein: CASSYLGTSDMDTQYF. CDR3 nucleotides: TGTGCCAGCAGTTACTTAGGGACTAGTGATATGGATACGCAGTATTTT.

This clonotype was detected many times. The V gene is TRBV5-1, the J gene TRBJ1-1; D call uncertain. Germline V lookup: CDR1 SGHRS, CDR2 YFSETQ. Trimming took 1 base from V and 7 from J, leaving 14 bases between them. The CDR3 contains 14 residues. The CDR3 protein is CASSLFASPGEAFF. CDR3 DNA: TGCGCCAGCAGCTTGTTTGCGTCACCTGGTGAAGCTTTCTTT. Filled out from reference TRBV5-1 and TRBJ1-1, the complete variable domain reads KAGVTQTPRYLIKTRGQQVTLSCSPISGHRSVSWYQQTPGQGLQFLFEYFSETQRNKGNFPGRFSGRQFSNSRSEMNVSTLELGDSALYLCASSLFASPGEAFFGQGTRLTVV.

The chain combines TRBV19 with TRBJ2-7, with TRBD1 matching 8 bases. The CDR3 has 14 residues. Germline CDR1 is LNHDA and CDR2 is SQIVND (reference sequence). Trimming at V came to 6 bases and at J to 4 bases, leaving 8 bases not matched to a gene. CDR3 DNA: TGTGCCAGTAGGCCGGGACAGGAGAGATACGAGCAGTACTTC. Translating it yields CASRPGQERYEQYF.

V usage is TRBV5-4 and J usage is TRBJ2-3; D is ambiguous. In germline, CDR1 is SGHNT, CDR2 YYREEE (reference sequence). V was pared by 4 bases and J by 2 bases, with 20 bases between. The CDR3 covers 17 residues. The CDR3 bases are TGTGCCAGCAGCCTCCCCTTAGAGCATGTCCCCACAGATACGCAGTATTTT. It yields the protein CASSLPLEHVPTDTQYF.

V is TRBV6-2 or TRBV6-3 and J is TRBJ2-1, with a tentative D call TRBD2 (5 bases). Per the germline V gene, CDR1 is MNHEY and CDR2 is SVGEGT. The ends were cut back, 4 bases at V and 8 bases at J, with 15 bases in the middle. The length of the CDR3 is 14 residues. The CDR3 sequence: CASSLNRGPHEQFF. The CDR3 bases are TGTGCCAGCAGTTTGAACCGAGGGCCGCATGAGCAGTTCTTC.

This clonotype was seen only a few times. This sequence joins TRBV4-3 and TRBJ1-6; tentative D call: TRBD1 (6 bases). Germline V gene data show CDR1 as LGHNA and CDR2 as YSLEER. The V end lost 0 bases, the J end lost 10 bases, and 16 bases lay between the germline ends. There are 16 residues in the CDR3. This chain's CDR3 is CASSQDPRGGNSPLHF. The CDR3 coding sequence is TGCGCCAGCAGCCAAGATCCAAGGGGGGGTAACTCACCCCTCCACTTT.

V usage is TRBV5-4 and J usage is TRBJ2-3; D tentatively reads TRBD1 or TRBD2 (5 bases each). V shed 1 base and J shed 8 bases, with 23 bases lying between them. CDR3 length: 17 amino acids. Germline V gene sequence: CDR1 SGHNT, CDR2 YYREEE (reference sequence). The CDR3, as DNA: TGTGCCAGCAGCTTGCCTGGGGACGCCGCTTTGGTGGTTACGCAGTATTTT. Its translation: CASSLPGDAALVVTQYF. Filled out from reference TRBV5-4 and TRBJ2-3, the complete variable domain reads ETGVTQSPTHLIKTRGQQVTLRCSSQSGHNTVSWYQQALGQGPQFIFQYYREEENGRGNFPPRFSGLQFPNYSSELNVNALELDDSALYLCASSLPGDAALVVTQYFGPGTRLTVL.

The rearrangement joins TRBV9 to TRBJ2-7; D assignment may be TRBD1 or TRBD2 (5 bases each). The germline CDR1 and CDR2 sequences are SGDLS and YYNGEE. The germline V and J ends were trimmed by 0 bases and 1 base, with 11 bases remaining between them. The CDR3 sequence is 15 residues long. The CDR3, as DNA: TGTGCCAGCAGCGTAGCAGGGACCTCTTCCTACGAGCAGTACTTC. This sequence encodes CASSVAGTSSYEQYF. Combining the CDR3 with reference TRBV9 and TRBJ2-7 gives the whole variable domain DSGVTQTPKHLITATGQRVTLRCSPRSGDLSVYWYQQSLDQGLQFLIQYYNGEERAKGNILERFSAQQFPDLHSELNLSSLELGDSALYFCASSVAGTSSYEQYFGPGTRLTVT.

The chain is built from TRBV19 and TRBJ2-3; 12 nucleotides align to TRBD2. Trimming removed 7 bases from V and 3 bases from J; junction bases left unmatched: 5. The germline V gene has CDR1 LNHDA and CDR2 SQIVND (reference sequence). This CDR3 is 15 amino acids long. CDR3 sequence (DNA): TGTGCCAGTAAACGACTAGCGGGAGCGACAGATACGCAGTATTTT. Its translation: CASKRLAGATDTQYF. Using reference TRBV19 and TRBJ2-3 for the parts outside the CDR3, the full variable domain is DGGITQSPKYLFRKEGQNVTLSCEQNLNHDAMYWYRQDPGQGLRLIYYSQIVNDFQKGDIAEGYSVSREKKESFPLTVTSAQKNPTAFYLCASKRLAGATDTQYFGPGTRLTVL.

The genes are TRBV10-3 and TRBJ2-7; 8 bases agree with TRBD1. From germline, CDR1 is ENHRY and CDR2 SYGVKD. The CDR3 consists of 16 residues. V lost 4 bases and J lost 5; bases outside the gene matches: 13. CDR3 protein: CAISGGPVDRGDEQYF. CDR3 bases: TGTGCCATCAGTGGCGGACCCGTTGACAGGGGCGACGAGCAGTACTTC.

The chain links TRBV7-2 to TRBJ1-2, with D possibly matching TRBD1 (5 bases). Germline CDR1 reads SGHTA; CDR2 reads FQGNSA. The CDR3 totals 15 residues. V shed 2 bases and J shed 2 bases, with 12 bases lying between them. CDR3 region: CASSLNHRDNYGYTF. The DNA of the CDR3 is TGTGCCAGCAGCTTAAATCACCGGGACAACTATGGCTACACCTTC.

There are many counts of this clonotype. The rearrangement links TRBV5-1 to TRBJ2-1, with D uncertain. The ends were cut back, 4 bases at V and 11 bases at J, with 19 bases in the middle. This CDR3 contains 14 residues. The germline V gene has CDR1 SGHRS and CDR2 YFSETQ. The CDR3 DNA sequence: TGCGCCAGCAGCCCCGGAGTGGCTGGGGATCAGCAGTTCTTC. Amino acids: CASSPGVAGDQQFF.

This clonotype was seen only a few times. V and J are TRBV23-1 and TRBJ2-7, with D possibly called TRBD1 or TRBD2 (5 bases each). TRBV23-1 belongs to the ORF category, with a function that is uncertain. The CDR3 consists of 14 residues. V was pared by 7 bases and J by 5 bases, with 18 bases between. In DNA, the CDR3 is TGCGCCAGCACCCCCATGGGGGACCCTCACGAGCAGTACTTC. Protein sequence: CASTPMGDPHEQYF.

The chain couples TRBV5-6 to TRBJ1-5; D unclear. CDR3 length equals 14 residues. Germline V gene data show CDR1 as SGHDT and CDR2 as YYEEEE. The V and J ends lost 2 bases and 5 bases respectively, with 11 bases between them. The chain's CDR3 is CASSFLADHQPQHF. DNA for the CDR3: TGTGCCAGCAGCTTCTTGGCGGACCATCAGCCCCAGCATTTT.

This chain's CDR3 is CASSDKPGGAGGYTF. The CDR3 DNA reads as TGCGCCAGCAGTGATAAGCCAGGGGGCGCGGGAGGCTACACCTTC. The chain joins TRBV10-2 to TRBJ1-2; TRBD1 aligns across 8 bases. The V gene's germline CDR1 is WSHSY and CDR2 SAAADI. The CDR3 runs 15 residues. V lost 3 bases to trimming and J lost 8 bases; unmatched junction nucleotides: 11.

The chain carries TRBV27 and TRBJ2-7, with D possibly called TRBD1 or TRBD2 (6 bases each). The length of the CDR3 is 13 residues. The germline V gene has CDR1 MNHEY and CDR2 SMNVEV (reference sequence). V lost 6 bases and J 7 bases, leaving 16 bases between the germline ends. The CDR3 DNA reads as TGTGCCAGCAGGGACAGTGGACTAAGGGAGCAGTACTTC. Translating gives CASRDSGLREQYF.

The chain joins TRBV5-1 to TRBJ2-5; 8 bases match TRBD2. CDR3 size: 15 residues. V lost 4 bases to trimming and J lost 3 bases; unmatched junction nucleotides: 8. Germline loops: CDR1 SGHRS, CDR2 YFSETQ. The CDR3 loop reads CASSPTGLAEETQYF. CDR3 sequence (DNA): TGCGCCAGCAGCCCTACCGGACTAGCCGAAGAGACCCAGTACTTC.